What follows describes a single T cell receptor (beta chain). Its target is not known. The CDR3 is made up of 14 amino acids. Germline CDR1 is SGHTA and CDR2 is FQGNSA. Trimming pared 1 base from V and 5 bases from J, leaving 11 bases between. Some clones are missing from TCRdb's copy, which holds only in-frame ones; the method was immunoSEQ multiplex PCR. The sample records tens of thousands of clones, approximately 88% being singletons. These data belong to a study of T cell responses to AZD1222 COVID-19 vaccine. Notes on the study in general: Spike-specific TCR breadth rose after two AZD1222 doses, and depth rose as well. Recipients of AZD1222 seropositive at baseline numbered only 6 or 7. A mostly white British donor set with more females was recruited, and clonal diversity was possibly underestimated. The study reported that nearly half of spike-specific TCRs target unmutated variant regions.

The rearrangement links TRBV7-2 to TRBJ2-5; D call uncertain. The source is an adult who received the AZD1222 COVID-19 vaccine. The sample was peripheral blood, taken 28 days after the second AZD1222 dose. CDR3 sequence: CASSLEARRETQYF. The DNA for the CDR3 is TGTGCCAGCAGCTTAGAAGCTAGAAGGGAGACCCAGTACTTC.